The entry below describes one T cell receptor (beta chain). Its antigen is still unknown. Base-call qualities are not available, and no considerably larger clone is one nucleotide away. The CDR3 regions of human TCRbeta chains were subjected to immunosequencing. The original pipeline was this. Repertoire TCRs were checked for matches against a reference library of SARS-CoV-2-specific TCRs that had been generated using the MIRA antigen-specificity platform. Breadth meant the fraction of unique TCRs that were SARS-CoV-2-associated, whereas depth meant the fraction of total T cells that were SARS-CoV-2-associated. Each spike-specific TCR was assigned to its reactive spike region and to a CD4 or CD8 class using the MIRA data. Log10-transformed breadth and depth values were compared by one-way ANOVA with Sidak's multiple comparisons tests. Here the immuneACCESS table is served through TCRdb, limited to in-frame sequences with V and J called. Missing clones are a known gap in these copies; in checked studies unresolved V genes cover under half, and the rest lacks a known reason. That table supplies the V and J calls and clone size; D and trimming were determined from the DNA. The sample table holds around 110,000 clones, of which roughly 93% were seen once. 1.6% of the sample comes from the top ten.

The meaning of the sample's time point label: about 28 days (+/-7) after the second vaccine dose. AZD1222 recipients given second doses at about 4 weeks or at about 12 weeks were pooled, since spike-specific TCR depth and breadth were not found to differ between the two schedules. Samples from vaccinated people were obtained from the UK trials COV001 and COV002, which included a single-blind randomized controlled phase 2/3 trial of AZD1222 (ChAdOx1 nCoV-19) in healthy adults. For TCRbeta chain sequencing, PBMC samples from trial participants were taken at day 0 and at day 28 after the second dose. These data belong to a study of T cell responses to AZD1222 COVID-19 vaccine (dated by TCRdb to the early 2020s). Regarding the research as a whole: A total of 240 or so trial participants underwent TCR sequencing, of whom about 200 had received two doses of AZD1222 and approximately 25 had received two doses of the MenACWY control vaccine. Trial participants were enrolled into age subgroups of 18-55, 56-69 and 70-plus years, which contained 148, 28 and 57 TCR-sequenced participants, respectively.

The CDR3, cysteine through phenylalanine, is 14 amino acids long. Here the CDR3 DNA is all that survives: 42 bases in frame from base 1. The junction shows trimming of 7 bases on V and 6 bases on J, and the gene matches do not reach 4 bases of it. From a lookup of the germline V gene (reference sequence), CDR1 and CDR2 are LNHDA and SQIVND. Here is what the overall study found, with its caveats: Spike-specific TCR breadth and depth rose significantly after two AZD1222 doses compared with day 0 and with MenACWY recipients. The 56-69-year group was small, and its depth increase did not reach significance, likely because of low power. CD4 TCRs associated with the vaccine covered the entire spike protein, and the dominant responses were in regions 160-218 and 743-854. Because no day 14 peak-response samples were available, repertoires were characterized only after the peak T cell response. Conclusions about previously exposed vaccinees are limited because only five or six AZD1222 recipients were SARS-CoV-2 seropositive at baseline. Most participants were white British and females outnumbered males, and the authors suggested that clonal diversity may have been underestimated. Epitopes outside the regions mutated in the B.1.351 and B.1.1.7 variants were reportedly recognized by nearly half of the unique spike-specific TCRs.

This material consisted of peripheral blood, taken 28 days after the second AZD1222 dose. This clonotype originated in an adult who received the AZD1222 COVID-19 vaccine. The V and J genes are TRBV19 and TRBJ1-4; 11 of the junction bases match TRBD1. For the CDR3, the sequence is CASNLDRGHEKLFF. The DNA sequence is TGTGCCAGTAACCTGGACAGGGGGCATGAAAAACTGTTTTTT. Beyond the CDR3, the reference TRBV19 and TRBJ1-4 genes provide the residues; the full variable domain reads: DGGITQSPKYLFRKEGQNVTLSCEQNLNHDAMYWYRQDPGQGLRLIYYSQIVNDFQKGDIAEGYSVSREKKESFPLTVTSAQKNPTAFYLCASNLDRGHEKLFFGSGTQLSVL.